A single sample is the source of the 30 T cell receptor beta chains below, sequenced in a study of OX40 agonist ivuxolimab in advanced cancers. Assay used: immunoSEQ multiplex PCR; TCRdb lists only in-frame clones, some missing. The table records 20,000 to 25,000 clones, over 65% of them present only once. This material consisted of CD4+ or CD8+ T cells sorted from blood, taken in a trial of the OX40 agonist ivuxolimab. The receptors derive from an adult with an advanced solid tumor such as melanoma, head and neck, liver or kidney cancer.

The rearrangement uses TRBV18 and TRBJ2-1, with TRBD1 matching over 9 bases. The CDR3 contains 14 residues. From germline, CDR1 is KGHSH and CDR2 LQKENI. V shed 1 base and J 7 bases; nucleotides not matched to a gene: 2. CDR3 nucleotides: TGTGCCAGCTCACCACGGGACAGGGTAAATGAGCAGTTCTTC. Amino acid sequence: CASSPRDRVNEQFF.

The genes are TRBV9 and TRBJ2-2, with 9 bases that match TRBD2. The V segment lost 4 bases and the J segment 0 bases; nucleotides outside the gene matches: 13. The CDR3 covers 19 residues. CDR1 and CDR2 from the germline V gene are SGDLS and YYNGEE. CDR3 sequence: CASSLPTAGGPSNTGELFF. Written as DNA, the CDR3 is TGTGCCAGCAGCCTCCCCACAGCGGGGGGACCTTCGAACACCGGGGAGCTGTTTTTT.

This clone was seen a handful of times. The J gene is TRBJ2-5, the V gene TRBV4-1; D may be TRBD2 (5 bases). Looked up from germline, CDR1 is MGHRA and CDR2 is YSYEKL. V lost 1 base and J lost 2, with 5 bases in between. The CDR3 is made up of 13 amino acids. DNA of the CDR3: TGCGCCAGCAGCCAAGGAGGGCAAGAGACCCAGTACTTC. Encoded protein: CASSQGGQETQYF.

This clone was seen a few times. V gene TRBV4-1 combines with J gene TRBJ2-5; the D gene is possibly TRBD1 (7 bases). Trimming cost V 6 bases and J 0 bases, with 17 bases left between them. Germline CDR1 and CDR2: MGHRA and YSYEKL. The CDR3 loop spans 16 amino acids. CDR3 DNA: TGCGCCAGCAGGCACGGCCTCAGGGGGGACCAAGAGACCCAGTACTTC. Translated: CASRHGLRGDQETQYF.

The chain uses TRBV7-9 and TRBJ1-2, with D unresolved. The length of the CDR3 is 13 residues. The V and J ends lost 1 base and 4 bases respectively, with 7 bases between them. Germline V CDR1 and CDR2: SEHNR, FQNEAQ (reference sequence). CDR3 amino acids: CASSLVTVYGYTF. The CDR3 DNA follows: TGTGCCAGCAGCTTAGTGACCGTCTATGGCTACACCTTC.

The rearrangement links TRBV7-9 to TRBJ1-1; no clear D. V was pared by 5 bases and J by 5 bases, with 18 bases between. The CDR3 is 15 amino acids. Germline V gene lookup returns CDR1 SEHNR and CDR2 FQNEAQ (reference sequence). CDR3 residues: CASSGLVGGMTEAFF. As DNA, the CDR3 is TGTGCCAGCAGCGGACTTGTCGGAGGGATGACTGAAGCTTTCTTT.

This clone is deemed medium-sized (0.01 to 0.1%). V is TRBV5-6 and J is TRBJ1-1; D unclear. The CDR3 totals 17 residues. Germline V gene sequence: CDR1 SGHDT, CDR2 YYEEEE. V lost 0 bases, J lost 0 bases, and 15 bases lay in between. The CDR3 sequence: CASSLGAWADVNTEAFF. CDR3 DNA sequence: TGTGCCAGCAGCTTGGGGGCGTGGGCGGACGTGAACACTGAAGCTTTCTTT. The full variable domain, in which reference TRBV5-6 and TRBJ1-1 provide the parts outside the CDR3, is DAGVTQSPTHLIKTRGQQVTLRCSPKSGHDTVSWYQQALGQGPQFIFQYYEEEERQRGNFPDRFSGHQFPNYSSELNVNALLLGDSALYLCASSLGAWADVNTEAFFGQGTRLTVV.

This chain uses TRBV6-5 with TRBJ2-7; no definite D call. The germline gives CDR1 MNHEY, CDR2 SVGAGI. CDR3 length equals 11 residues. V dropped 7 bases and J dropped 2 bases, with 6 bases sitting between them. The CDR3 DNA follows: TGTGCCAGCACCGTGGCCTACGAGCAGTACTTC. The encoded protein is CASTVAYEQYF.

The chain combines TRBV19 with TRBJ1-1; no clear D. This CDR3 has 14 amino acids. V was trimmed by 0 bases and J by 5 bases, leaving 10 bases between them. Looked up from germline, CDR1 is LNHDA and CDR2 is SQIVND (reference sequence). CDR3 sequence reads: CASSIDSRRTEAFF. The CDR3, as DNA: TGTGCCAGTAGTATAGATTCGAGACGTACTGAAGCTTTCTTT.

V gene TRBV29-1 combines with J gene TRBJ2-7; no firm D call. The CDR3 length is 13 residues. Germline CDR1 is SQVTM and CDR2 is ANQGSEA. Trimming removed 4 bases at V and 0 bases at J, with 10 bases between. DNA for the CDR3: TGCAGCGTTGTGACTCTGACCTCCTACGAGCAGTACTTC. Translated, it gives CSVVTLTSYEQYF.

The chain combines TRBV29-1 with TRBJ1-1, with D possibly being TRBD1 (6 bases). The CDR3 has 16 amino acids. Germline CDR1 SQVTM, CDR2 ANQGSEA. The CDR3 region has the DNA TGCAGTGTTCCAGGACTACCGGGACACCGGAACACTGAAGCTTTCTTT. Translating it yields CSVPGLPGHRNTEAFF.

The genes are TRBV2 and TRBJ2-1; D gene unclear. CDR1 is SNHLY and CDR2 is FYNNEI in the germline V gene. CDR3 size: 13 residues. V lost 5 bases and J lost 0, with 5 bases in between. The CDR3 here is CASSSSSYNEQFF. As DNA, the CDR3 is TGTGCCAGCAGTTCCAGCTCCTACAATGAGCAGTTCTTC.

The chain has TRBV2 and TRBJ2-3, with TRBD1 as a possible D gene (6 bases). V lost 1 base, J lost 0 bases, and 8 bases lay in between. The V gene's germline CDR1 is SNHLY and CDR2 FYNNEI. The CDR3 has 15 amino acids. As DNA, the CDR3 is TGTGCCAGCAGTGAAGGTCAGGGGAGCACAGATACGCAGTATTTT. Translation gives CASSEGQGSTDTQYF.

V and J are TRBV27 and TRBJ2-7, with unresolved D. The CDR3 has 14 residues. Trimming removed 2 bases from V and 5 bases from J, with 13 bases in between. Germline V lookup: CDR1 MNHEY, CDR2 SMNVEV (reference sequence). CDR3 amino acids: CASSLRVPTNEQYF. The CDR3 DNA sequence: TGTGCCAGCAGTTTACGGGTCCCTACTAACGAGCAGTACTTC.

This clone was seen a single time. V gene TRBV7-9 combines with J gene TRBJ1-2, with 8 bases fitting TRBD1. Per the germline V gene, CDR1 is SEHNR and CDR2 is FQNEAQ (reference sequence). J was trimmed by 4 bases and V by 5 bases; bases with no gene match: 6. This CDR3 region has 14 residues. The CDR3 sequence: CASSPRTGPYGYTF. The CDR3 nucleotides are TGTGCCAGCAGCCCTCGGACAGGGCCCTATGGCTACACCTTC. The full variable domain, its missing parts supplied by reference TRBV7-9 and TRBJ1-2, is DTGVSQNPRHKITKRGQNVTFRCDPISEHNRLYWYRQTLGQGPEFLTYFQNEAQLEKSRLLSDRFSAERPKGSFSTLEIQRTEQGDSAMYLCASSPRTGPYGYTFGSGTRLTVV.

The V and J genes are TRBV4-2 and TRBJ2-3, with 9 bases aligning to TRBD2. After removal of 0 bases from V and 6 bases from J, the junction contained 4 bases not matched to a gene. The CDR3 is made up of 15 amino acids. Germline assignment: CDR1 LGHNA and CDR2 YNFKEQ. CDR3 loop: CASSQDRLAGDTQYF. The DNA of the CDR3 is TGTGCCAGCAGCCAAGATCGTCTAGCGGGGGATACGCAGTATTTT.

This sequence joins TRBV27 and TRBJ1-5; D not certain. V was clipped by 1 base and J by 6 bases, with 13 bases between them. Germline assignment: CDR1 MNHEY and CDR2 SMNVEV (reference sequence). The CDR3 is 15 amino acids. This chain's CDR3 is CASSLFWGRGQPQHF. The CDR3 DNA follows: TGTGCCAGCAGTTTATTCTGGGGTCGGGGTCAGCCCCAGCATTTT.

The CDR3 reads CASSFARDRADTDTQYF. The CDR3 DNA follows: TGTGCCAGCAGCTTCGCCCGGGACAGGGCCGACACAGATACGCAGTATTTT. V and J are TRBV7-6 and TRBJ2-3; 9 positions agree with TRBD1. With 3 bases clipped from V and 2 bases from J, the junction kept 9 bases outside the gene matches. CDR1 is SGHVS, CDR2 FNYEAQ, per germline. The CDR3 loop spans 17 amino acids.

The chain has TRBV27 and TRBJ2-5; TRBD2 might be the D (5 bases). Gene TRBJ2-7 matches the end of the DNA better, so the J call may be wrong. This CDR3 has 13 amino acids. Germline V gene data show CDR1 as MNHEY and CDR2 as SMNVEV (reference sequence). The CDR3: CASSLAGNYEQYF. The CDR3 DNA reads TGTGCCAGCAGTTTAGCCGGGAACTACGAGCAGTACTTC.

Comment on this clone: This specimen includes other DNA sequences encoding the same CDR3. The chain is built from TRBV9 and TRBJ2-7; D may correspond to TRBD1 or TRBD2 (5 bases each). The CDR3 covers 14 residues. V was clipped by 0 bases and J by 0 bases, with 7 bases between them. Per germline, CDR1 SGDLS and CDR2 YYNGEE. Written as DNA, the CDR3 is TGTGCCAGCAGCGTAGGGGGGAGCTCCTACGAGCAGTACTTC. Amino acid sequence: CASSVGGSSYEQYF.

This sequence joins TRBV2 and TRBJ2-5, with D possibly matching TRBD1 (6 bases). In germline, CDR1 is SNHLY, CDR2 FYNNEI. V dropped 8 bases and J dropped 6 bases, with 16 bases sitting between them. There are 13 residues in the CDR3. The CDR3 region is CASLVGGWQTQYF. In DNA, the CDR3 is TGTGCCAGCCTGGTAGGGGGATGGCAGACCCAGTACTTC.

The chain employs TRBV11-3 and TRBJ2-7; 12 nucleotides agree with TRBD1. The V gene's germline CDR1 is SGHNT and CDR2 YENEEA. V trimming: 4 bases; J trimming: 2 bases; junction bases outside the gene matches: 15. The length of the CDR3 is 19 residues. DNA for the CDR3: TGTGCCAGCAGCTCCGGCGCCGGGACAGGGGGCGACTTTCCCTACGAGCAGTACTTC. It yields the protein CASSSGAGTGGDFPYEQYF.

Concerning this clone itself: The sample holds other DNA sequences that translate to the same CDR3. V and J are TRBV6-5 and TRBJ1-5; perhaps TRBD1 as D (6 bases). This CDR3 region has 15 residues. Germline V gene sequence: CDR1 MNHEY, CDR2 SVGAGI. Trimming left V 0 bases short and J 4 bases short, with 10 bases between. DNA of the CDR3: TGTGCCAGCAGTTACTCGGACAGTTCAAATCAGCCCCAGCATTTT. Its protein product is CASSYSDSSNQPQHF.

The chain recombines TRBV9 with TRBJ2-7, with 8 bases lining up with TRBD2. Germline V gene sequence: CDR1 SGDLS, CDR2 YYNGEE. Trimming at V came to 3 bases and at J to 5 bases, leaving 13 bases not matched to a gene. This CDR3 spans 16 amino acids. The DNA of the CDR3 is TGTGCCAGCAGCGCCCCTGTGCGGGGGGCAATCGACGAGCAGTACTTC. Amino acid sequence: CASSAPVRGAIDEQYF.

This clone was recorded only once. V usage is TRBV6-1 and J usage is TRBJ1-2, with D perhaps TRBD1 (6 bases). V was clipped by 2 bases and J by 1 base, with 11 bases between them. Germline V lookup: CDR1 MNHNS, CDR2 SASEGT. The CDR3 is 15 residues long. The CDR3 DNA reads TGTGCCAGCAGTGAACGGGGGCGGTTTAACTATGGCTACACCTTC. Translating gives CASSERGRFNYGYTF.

This clone has a handful of counts. The rearrangement links TRBV7-9 to TRBJ1-6; D is perhaps TRBD1 (5 bases). Deletions cut 4 bases from V and 10 bases from J, with 23 bases between. CDR1 and CDR2 (germline): SEHNR, FQNEAQ (reference sequence). This CDR3 has 17 residues. The CDR3 sequence is CASSSHENQGWRSPLHF. In DNA, the CDR3 is TGTGCCAGCAGCTCCCATGAGAATCAGGGCTGGAGATCACCCCTCCACTTT.

This chain uses TRBV7-8 with TRBJ2-3; TRBD2 aligns across 11 bases. Germline V gene sequence: CDR1 SGHVS, CDR2 FQNEAQ. This CDR3 spans 17 amino acids. V gave up 5 bases and J gave up 6 bases; unmatched junction bases: 13. The CDR3 spells CASSGLPSGGLRDTQYF. The CDR3 DNA reads as TGTGCCAGCAGCGGCCTCCCTAGCGGGGGGTTGAGGGATACGCAGTATTTT.

This clone was seen more than once but under ten times. The chain is built from TRBV6-1 and TRBJ1-1; D remains unclear. From germline, CDR1 is MNHNS and CDR2 SASEGT. The CDR3 runs 9 residues. Trimming took off 8 bases at V and 8 bases at J, with 6 bases between the two ends. For the CDR3, the DNA is TGTGCCAGCGGGGAGGAAGCTTTCTTT. It is translated as CASGEEAFF.

The chain recombines TRBV5-5 with TRBJ2-2; TRBD1 aligns across 8 bases. Trimming at V came to 4 bases and at J to 3 bases, leaving 5 bases not matched to a gene. Germline V CDR1 and CDR2: SGHKS, YYEKEE (reference sequence). CDR3 length: 15 amino acids. The CDR3 DNA is TGTGCCAGCAGCCCCAGGACAGGGTACACCGGGGAGCTGTTTTTT. This gives the protein CASSPRTGYTGELFF.

The chain uses TRBV4-1 and TRBJ2-7; 8 bases align to TRBD1. The CDR3 loop spans 16 amino acids. Trimming cost V 1 base and J 2 bases; bases outside gene matches: 7. CDR1 is MGHRA, CDR2 YSYEKL, per germline. DNA for the CDR3: TGCGCCAGCAGCCAAGGTGCGGACAGGGTAACCTACGAGCAGTACTTC. Translating gives CASSQGADRVTYEQYF.